The sequence of this T cell receptor (beta chain) was determined in a study of Graves' ophthalmopathy and Graves' hyperthyroidism. The V gene lost 7 bases and the J gene lost 2 bases, with 11 bases spanning the gap. The CDR3 has 13 residues. This clonotype was seen repeatedly, ten times or more. Its specificity is not known. Study-level points and caveats: A 13-signature model separated ophthalmopathy from stable hyperthyroidism, just under 90% sensitivity, approximately 80% specificity. The authors also found most expanded thyroid clonotypes above 0.001 frequency in blood.

RNA transcripts were the template, and TCR beta CDR3 regions were amplified from them. The first round was an RT-PCR with HTBI primers, and the second round was a multiplex PCR. TCRdb re-derived calls from the multiplex PCR reads in MiXCR, one entry per CDR3 protein. Among about 480,000 distinct CDR3 sequences, 13% to 15% were seen once, and the ten largest hold 8% to 10%. The chain joins TRBV12-3 or TRBV12-4 to TRBJ1-2; no definite D call. This TCR came from a woman aged 25 to 39 with Graves' ophthalmopathy. The sample taken for sequencing was blood. CDR3 amino acids: CASTPAENYGYTF. As DNA, the CDR3 is TGTGCCAGCACTCCCGCAGAGAACTATGGCTACACCTTC.